The clone carrying this T cell receptor beta chain has at least ten counts. CDR3 size: 15 residues. V lost 3 bases, J lost 0 bases, and 10 bases lay in between. Germline V gives CDR1 SGHRS, CDR2 YFSETQ. The sample originates from a study of control samples from healthy donors and cancer patients. The table came from immunoSEQ multiplex PCR; TCRdb's copy has only in-frame clones and leaves some out. The profile shows roughly 120,000 clones, about 91% of them singletons. The genes are TRBV5-1 and TRBJ2-1; D is uncertain. This receptor was identified in a man aged 35 to 55 in good health. The sequencing sample was made of blood. CDR3 sequence (DNA): TGCGCCAGCAGCTCTGGGGTGGTCTCCTACAATGAGCAGTTCTTC. Amino acids: CASSSGVVSYNEQFF.